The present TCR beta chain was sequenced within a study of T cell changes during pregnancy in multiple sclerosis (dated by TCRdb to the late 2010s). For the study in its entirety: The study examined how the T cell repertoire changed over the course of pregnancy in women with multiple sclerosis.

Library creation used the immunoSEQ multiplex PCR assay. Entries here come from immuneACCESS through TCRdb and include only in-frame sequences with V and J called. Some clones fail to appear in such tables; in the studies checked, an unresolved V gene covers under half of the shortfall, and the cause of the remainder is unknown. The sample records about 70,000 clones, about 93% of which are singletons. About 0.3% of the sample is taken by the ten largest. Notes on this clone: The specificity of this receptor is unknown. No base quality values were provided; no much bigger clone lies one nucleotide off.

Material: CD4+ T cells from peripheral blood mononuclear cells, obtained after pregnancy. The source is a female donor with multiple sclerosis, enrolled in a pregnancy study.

The DNA reads as follows: TGTGCCATCAGTGAGTCAAGCGGGGGCCCGAGCACAGATACGCAGTATTTT. Protein translation: CAISESSGGPSTDTQYF. Here the chain combines TRBV10-3 and TRBJ2-3; the central 8 bases match TRBD2. Including cysteine and phenylalanine, the CDR3 has 17 amino acids. The entry retains the CDR3 DNA only, 51 bases that are in frame from base 1. Taken from the germline V gene, the CDR1 and CDR2 loops are ENHRY and SYGVKD. V ends up 0 bases short and J 0 bases short, with an unmatched junction base count of 5.